This entry describes one T cell receptor beta chain. The junction departs from germline at one end; a sequencing error may be responsible. As every portion of the isolated RNA was reverse transcribed, the sequencing read expressed TCRB transcripts. The average read count of naive, central memory and regulatory T cell samples was approximately 3.5 million. The repertoire was sequenced with immunoSEQ multiplex PCR; TCRdb's copy has only in-frame clones and lacks some. Among some 410,000 clones listed, 9.5% to 12% were seen once. Germline V gene sequence: CDR1 SGHTA, CDR2 FQGNSA. The CDR3 covers 12 residues. This sample is drawn from a study of beta chain features in type 1 diabetes.

The sequence was collected from a woman in her late teens or twenties in good health. The source material was naive CD4+ T cells from blood. The rearrangement uses TRBV7-2 and TRBJ2-7; 7 bases match TRBD1. The CDR3 nucleotides are TGTGCCAGCAGCCGACAGGGCTACGGGCAGTACTTC. It yields the protein CASSRQGYGQYF.